The 8 T cell receptor beta chains in this list originate from one sample, sequenced in a study of regulatory T cells in long-lasting Graves disease. Sample time point: persistent/refractory GD, antithyroid drugs over 5 years with positive TRAb. PBMC RNA served as the TCR library source. Arm-PCR of CDR3 regions and iRepertoire HTBI primers were the basis on which TCR beta libraries were built. TCRdb re-derived calls from the multiplex PCR reads in MiXCR, one entry per CDR3 protein. The table records roughly 490,000 distinct CDR3 sequences, approximately 23% of them present only once. Material: peripheral blood mononuclear cells (PBMCs), obtained when the disease was refractory, from a patient treated with antithyroid drugs. These receptors were collected from a female donor with Graves disease.

As regards this clonotype: Compared with germline, one end of the junction differs, possibly owing to a read error. The chain carries TRBV12-3 or TRBV12-4 and TRBJ2-7; 10 bases are a match to TRBD1. This CDR3 is built from 17 residues. DNA of the CDR3: TGCGCCAGCAGCCCGGGGACAGGGGCTAAAGGGGCCTACGAGCAGTACTTC. Translating it yields CASSPGTGAKGAYEQYF.

The rearrangement links TRBV20-1 to TRBJ1-6; the D gene is possibly TRBD1 (5 bases). Germline CDR1 reads DFQATT; CDR2 reads SNEGSKA (reference sequence). Trimming took 3 bases from V and 2 from J, leaving 8 bases between them. The CDR3 contains 14 residues. The CDR3 is CSASKGTYNSPLHF. The CDR3, as DNA: TGCAGTGCTAGTAAGGGGACCTATAATTCACCCCTCCACTTT.

This clonotype has ten or more counts. V gene TRBV28 combines with J gene TRBJ2-7; tentative D call: TRBD2 (5 bases). The CDR3 loop spans 12 amino acids. V lost 7 bases to trimming and J lost 9 bases, with 16 bases between them. Germline loops: CDR1 MDHEN, CDR2 SYDVKM. In DNA form, the CDR3 reads TGTGCCAGCATTGGGGAGTTTGAGGGGCAGTACTTC. Protein product: CASIGEFEGQYF.

This chain links TRBV7-9 with TRBJ2-2; 10 positions agree with TRBD1. The CDR3 has 17 amino acids. Germline CDR1 reads SEHNR; CDR2 reads FQNEAQ (reference sequence). The V segment lost 8 bases and the J segment 1 base; nucleotides outside the gene matches: 10. CDR3 DNA sequence: TGTGCCAGCCAGCAGGACAGGGGGGACCTGAACACCGGGGAGCTGTTTTTT. This encodes CASQQDRGDLNTGELFF.

There are a few counts of this clonotype. V and J are TRBV4-3 and TRBJ2-5; D not certain. This CDR3 region has 15 residues. Germline CDR1 reads LGHNA; CDR2 reads YSLEER. V lost 0 bases to trimming and J lost 3 bases, with 11 bases between them. DNA for the CDR3: TGCGCCAGCAGCCAAGATCAGACGCTAGAAGAGACCCAGTACTTC. Its translation: CASSQDQTLEETQYF.

The chain is built from TRBV28 and TRBJ1-5; D is uncertain. CDR3 size: 13 residues. V was pared by 5 bases and J by 6 bases, with 11 bases between. Germline CDR1 and CDR2: MDHEN and SYDVKM. The CDR3 DNA reads as TGTGCCAGCAGTACTCCGGACGTTCAGCCCCAGCATTTT. As protein: CASSTPDVQPQHF.

Worth noting for this clonotype: Sequence at one end of the junction differs from germline and may be a read error. The rearrangement joins TRBV4-3 to TRBJ1-1, with a tentative D call TRBD1 (6 bases). Per the germline V gene, CDR1 is LGHNA and CDR2 is YSLEER. The CDR3 runs 14 residues. The CDR3 loop is CASSQVGGGTEAFF. The CDR3 DNA is TGTGCCAGCAGCCAAGTCGGAGGGGGCACTGAAGCTTTCTTT.

This sequence joins TRBV30 and TRBJ2-7, with no clear D. The CDR3 is 13 residues long. The germline V and J ends were trimmed by 2 bases and 6 bases, with 14 bases remaining between them. Germline values: CDR1 GTSNPN, CDR2 SVGIG (reference sequence). The CDR3 protein is CAWSYNPMGEQYF. The CDR3 DNA follows: TGTGCCTGGAGTTATAACCCTATGGGCGAGCAGTACTTC.